The next 3 T cell receptor beta chains were all read from a single sample in a study of tumor and adjacent non-tumor tissue in lung cancer. TCRbeta libraries were built with three rounds of nested PCR, modified from ARM-PCR. TCRdb reprocessed the multiplex PCR reads via MiXCR and lists one record per CDR3 protein. Of more than 55,000 distinct CDR3 sequences in the sample, around 82% were seen once. No cell sorting was done before RNA was extracted from the tissue. Distant lung tissue was collected more than 3 cm away from the tumor edge. Sample: distant non-tumor lung tissue. The receptors derive from a man aged 60 to 69 with non-small cell lung cancer.

Notes on this clonotype: Mismatch with germline at one junction end may stem from a read error. The rearrangement uses TRBV5-1 and TRBJ1-1; possibly TRBD1 for D (6 bases). The CDR3 sequence is 15 residues long. Germline CDR1 and CDR2: SGHRS and YFSETQ. For the CDR3, the DNA is TGCGCCAGCAGCTTGGAGGACAGCCAAAACACTGAAGCATTCTTT. It translates to CASSLEDSQNTEAFF.

The rearrangement links TRBV11-2 to TRBJ2-7; D not resolved. Germline assignment: CDR1 SGHAT and CDR2 FQNNGV. Trimming took 0 bases from V and 8 from J, leaving 11 bases between them. The CDR3 length is 13 residues. DNA for the CDR3: TGTGCCAGCAGCTTAGAATCTAAAGCTCAGCAGTACTTC. It codes for CASSLESKAQQYF.

This clonotype was recorded once. Since a much larger clone is just one base distant, this may be a read error. The chain carries TRBV20-1 and TRBJ2-1; no firm D call. The length of the CDR3 is 14 residues. Germline loops: CDR1 DFQATT, CDR2 SNEGSKA (reference sequence). Trimming took off 6 bases at V and 10 bases at J, with 22 bases between the two ends. The CDR3 DNA is TGCAGTGCCCTAGTGGTCCTCCCTGTGACGGAGCAGTTCTTC. Translating it yields CSALVVLPVTEQFF.